This T cell receptor (beta chain) was captured in a study of T-cell memory formation after mild COVID-19. Study at large: TCR clusters largely stayed donor specific. Study-wide results and limits: Among CD4+ contracting clones, most were CM and EM, and CD8+ ones EMRA. Clones that contracted from day 15 to 85 were balanced CD4/CD8, while later expanders leaned CD4+.

Looked up from germline, CDR1 is LNHDA and CDR2 is SQIVND (reference sequence). V shed 5 bases, J shed 2 bases, and the junction held 4 bases outside the gene matches. The CDR3 extends over 16 amino acids. The table lists this clonotype with many counts. The antigen is undetermined. Employing constant-segment primers, 5'RACE generated TCR alpha and TCR beta cDNA libraries bearing sample barcodes and UMIs. TCRdb processed the 5' RACE reads anew with MiXCR; each CDR3 protein has one entry. The repertoire holds under 200,000 distinct CDR3 sequences, with approximately 10% as singletons. J is TRBJ2-3 and V is TRBV19, with TRBD2 matching 13 bases. This receptor was obtained from a young man who had mild COVID-19 (a few samples of this study predate the infection). Cell type and time point are not known. The sequencing input was PBMCs or a T cell subset sorted from them (not recorded which). CDR3 region: CASSRLAGGLTDTQYF. CDR3 nucleotide sequence: TGTGCCAGTAGTCGACTAGCGGGGGGCCTCACAGATACGCAGTATTTT.